The 14 T cell receptor beta chains presented below share a single source sample, sequenced in a study of T cell repertoires in cytomegalovirus infection. In TCRdb, the reads were re-called with MiXCR into one record per CDR3 protein. The sample contains 25,000 to 35,000 distinct CDR3 sequences, around 19% of which appear only once. Antigens for these TCRs are unknown. This specimen consisted of CD8+ T cells from cultured PBMCs, obtained from culture after CMV antigen stimulation. Receptor source: a human donor in good health (CMV status not recorded). Some clones in this sample may be carry-over from other donors' samples.

The chain combines TRBV28 with TRBJ2-7, with D perhaps matching TRBD2 (6 bases). The CDR3 contains 14 residues. Germline loops: CDR1 MDHEN, CDR2 SYDVKM. The germline V and J ends were trimmed by 2 bases and 6 bases, with 14 bases remaining between them. CDR3 sequence: CASSLVRRVGEQYF. For the CDR3, the DNA is TGTGCCAGCAGTTTAGTCAGGAGGGTGGGCGAGCAGTACTTC.

In its sample, this clonotype was seen a few times. V usage is TRBV24-1 and J usage is TRBJ2-7; TRBD1 agrees at 8 bases. CDR1 and CDR2 (germline): KGHDR, SFDVKD. V dropped 3 bases and J dropped 3; count of bases not matched to a gene: 3. The CDR3 consists of 14 residues. The CDR3 region has the DNA TGTGCCACCAGTGATATTGGACAGGGCTACGAGCAGTACTTC. Protein product: CATSDIGQGYEQYF.

The chain employs TRBV7-8 and TRBJ1-1, with D perhaps matching TRBD1 (5 bases). The CDR3 length is 15 residues. CDR1 SGHVS and CDR2 FQNEAQ come from the germline V gene. Between the trimmed V and J ends, which lost 5 bases and 0 bases, there was a span of 13 bases. The CDR3 loop is CASSPKRGVNTEAFF. The DNA of the CDR3 is TGTGCCAGCAGCCCCAAACGGGGGGTGAACACTGAAGCTTTCTTT.

This clonotype showed up just a few times. V gene TRBV28 combines with J gene TRBJ2-1; the D call may be TRBD1 or TRBD2 (5 bases each). This CDR3 region has 19 residues. The V gene's germline CDR1 is MDHEN and CDR2 SYDVKM. With 6 bases removed from V and 5 bases from J, the gap between germline ends came to 29 bases. As DNA, the CDR3 is TGTGCCAGCAGCCCCGGGACCCCCTCCCCAGGCGCCTCTGACAATGAGCAGTTCTTC. This codes for CASSPGTPSPGASDNEQFF.

This clonotype was picked up a small number of times. This chain connects TRBV10-3 to TRBJ2-3; no reliable D call. CDR3 length: 12 amino acids. V was cut by 2 bases and J by 6 bases, with 6 bases left in between. Germline loops: CDR1 ENHRY, CDR2 SYGVKD. Here the CDR3 reads CAISEVEDTQYF. The CDR3, as DNA: TGTGCCATCAGTGAGGTGGAGGATACGCAGTATTTT.

The chain carries TRBV7-8 and TRBJ1-6, with a possible D match to TRBD1 (6 bases). The ends were cut back, 1 base at V and 6 bases at J, with 10 bases in the middle. Germline V gene sequence: CDR1 SGHVS, CDR2 FQNEAQ. The CDR3 has 15 amino acids. The CDR3: CASSLGGGGNSPLHF. The CDR3 coding sequence is TGTGCCAGCAGCTTAGGAGGAGGGGGTAATTCACCCCTCCACTTT.

This clonotype was detected only a few times. The chain joins TRBV20-1 to TRBJ2-1; no reliable D call. The CDR3 has 13 amino acids. V lost 6 bases and J lost 0, with 9 bases in between. The germline CDR1 and CDR2 sequences are DFQATT and SNEGSKA (reference sequence). CDR3 in amino acids: CSARTSSYNEQFF. In DNA, the CDR3 is TGCAGTGCCCGGACGAGCTCCTACAATGAGCAGTTCTTC.

The CDR3 protein is CASSTPSGGYEQYF. The CDR3 region has the DNA TGTGCCAGCAGCACACCTAGCGGGGGCTACGAGCAGTACTTC. The genes are TRBV7-6 and TRBJ2-7, with TRBD2 matching over 10 bases. In germline, CDR1 is SGHVS, CDR2 FNYEAQ. The length of the CDR3 is 14 residues. With V trimmed by 5 bases and J by 3 bases, 4 bases remained unmatched. Together with reference TRBV7-6 and TRBJ2-7, the CDR3 gives the full variable domain: GAGVSQSPRYKVTKRGQDVALRCDPISGHVSLYWYRQALGQGPEFLTYFNYEAQQDKSGLPNDRFSAERPEGSISTLTIQRTEQRDSAMYRCASSTPSGGYEQYFGPGTRLTVT.

This clonotype has only a few counts. The rearrangement links TRBV12-3 or TRBV12-4 to TRBJ2-3; 10 nucleotides agree with TRBD2. The CDR3 length is 14 residues. V trimming: 6 bases; J trimming: 3 bases; junction bases outside the gene matches: 3. The CDR3 here is CASSLAGETDTQYF. In DNA form, the CDR3 reads TGTGCCAGCAGCCTAGCGGGAGAGACAGATACGCAGTATTTT.

This rearrangement joins TRBV7-2 to TRBJ2-5; D gene ambiguous. V was cut by 1 base and J by 4 bases, with 10 bases left in between. Germline CDR1 is SGHTA and CDR2 is FQGNSA. The CDR3 has 14 residues. CDR3 amino acids: CASSLEAAGETQYF. CDR3 coding DNA: TGTGCCAGCAGCTTAGAGGCGGCCGGAGAGACCCAGTACTTC.

In this sample, this clonotype turned up many times. The V and J genes are TRBV12-3 or TRBV12-4 and TRBJ1-2; D may be TRBD1 (5 bases). V lost 8 bases and J lost 5, with 18 bases in between. CDR3 size: 14 residues. CDR3: CASRITGVHYGYTF. For the CDR3, the DNA is TGTGCCAGCCGGATTACAGGAGTACATTATGGCTACACCTTC.

A few counts support this clonotype. J is TRBJ2-3 and V is TRBV4-1; D possibly uses TRBD1 or TRBD2 (6 bases each). Per the germline V gene, CDR1 is MGHRA and CDR2 is YSYEKL. Trimming left V 3 bases short and J 5 bases short, with 18 bases between. CDR3 size: 16 residues. The CDR3 DNA follows: TGCGCCAGCAGCCAGCCCGTTACGGGGGCCGGAGATACGCAGTATTTT. It yields the protein CASSQPVTGAGDTQYF.

The chain uses TRBV7-8 and TRBJ1-5; D uncertain. Trimming shortened V by 8 bases and J by 0 bases, and 11 bases separated the two germline ends. This CDR3 has 14 residues. Germline CDR1 and CDR2: SGHVS and FQNEAQ. CDR3 amino acids: CASVKGYSNQPQHF. DNA of the CDR3: TGTGCCAGCGTTAAGGGTTATAGCAATCAGCCCCAGCATTTT.

This clonotype was detected a few times. This sequence joins TRBV7-9 and TRBJ2-1; unclear D gene. This CDR3 comprises 14 residues. V was pared by 8 bases and J by 3 bases, with 14 bases between. The germline V gene encodes CDR1 SEHNR and CDR2 FQNEAQ (reference sequence). Here the CDR3 reads CASSGRPNYNEQFF. The CDR3 nucleotides read TGTGCCAGCTCCGGCAGACCGAACTACAATGAGCAGTTCTTC.